The entry below describes one TCR beta chain. The CDR3 contains 17 residues. From germline, CDR1 is SGHRS and CDR2 YFSETQ. V was clipped by 3 bases and J by 2 bases; unmatched bases: 8. This entry belongs to a study of blood T cell repertoires in COVID-19. Study context: The United States, Italy and Spain were the sources of the acute and convalescent COVID-19 samples. Nucleic acid was either cDNA or gDNA, and it came from T cells, B-cell-depleted T cells, or PBMCs.

In Seattle, patients joined the study during active infection and were tracked longitudinally. Authors' methods: Scientists estimated how many nucleated cells there were by amplifying reference gene primers. Sequencing used immunoSEQ multiplex PCR; TCRdb keeps in-frame clones, though not all of them. V, J and clone size reflect that table, while D and trimming were determined from the DNA. Of 160,000 or so clones in the sample, 70% to 90% were seen once. The TCR sequence derives from a woman aged 45-59 years with COVID-19, enrolled during active disease. This chain uses TRBV5-1 with TRBJ2-3, with 11 bases matching TRBD2. Sequencing used peripheral blood. In nucleotides, the CDR3 is TGCGCCAGCAGCTCATTTCTAGCGGGGGGTAACACAGATACGCAGTATTTT. Protein sequence: CASSSFLAGGNTDTQYF.